The rows below give T cell receptor beta chains drawn from one sample of a study of blood T cell repertoires in COVID-19. Sequencing was performed with immunoSEQ multiplex PCR; in TCRdb, only in-frame clones are kept and a portion is missing. The repertoire holds around 400,000 clones, approximately 88% seen once, with around 1.3% in the top ten. Sequencing used peripheral blood. These receptors were obtained from a man aged 40-50 years with acute or convalescent COVID-19. Both conserved end residues are part of each CDR3. A D gene is named only where the DNA matches it firmly. Size is omitted from some rows. Given values are once, few, many or a class for expanded clones.

CDR3 length: 16
D gene: TRBD1
V gene: TRBV5-5
clone size: NA
J gene: TRBJ2-6
CDR3 protein: CASSLTGGGGANVLTF
CDR3 DNA: TGTGCCAGCAGCCTCACAGGGGGCGGAGGGGCCAACGTCCTGACTTTC

CDR3 length: 15
D gene: TRBD1
V gene: TRBV24-1
clone size: once
J gene: TRBJ2-3
CDR3 protein: CATSGPGQERDTQYF
CDR3 DNA: TGTGCCACCAGTGGTCCGGGACAGGAGAGAGATACGCAGTATTTT

CDR3 length: 16
D gene: TRBD2
V gene: TRBV3-1/TRBV3-2
clone size: NA
J gene: TRBJ2-1
CDR3 protein: CASSQVAVASGGVTFF
CDR3 DNA: TGTGCCAGCAGCCAAGTGGCGGTTGCTAGCGGGGGGGTGACGTTCTTC

CDR3 length: 13
D gene: TRBD1
V gene: TRBV29-1
clone size: NA
J gene: TRBJ2-7
CDR3 protein: CSARTGISYEQYF
CDR3 DNA: TGCAGCGCTCGGACAGGGATCTCCTACGAGCAGTACTTC

CDR3 length: 13
D gene: NA
V gene: TRBV30
clone size: NA
J gene: TRBJ1-2
CDR3 protein: CAWTGRGNYGYTF
CDR3 DNA: TGTGCCTGGACAGGGAGGGGGAACTATGGCTACACCTTC

CDR3 length: 14
D gene: TRBD1
V gene: TRBV27
clone size: once
J gene: TRBJ2-6
CDR3 protein: CATGQGAGANVLTF
CDR3 DNA: TGTGCCACAGGACAGGGGGCTGGGGCCAACGTCCTGACTTTC

CDR3 length: 15
D gene: TRBD1
V gene: TRBV19
clone size: NA
J gene: TRBJ2-1
CDR3 protein: CASSPRDRGYNEQFF
CDR3 DNA: TGTGCCAGTAGCCCCCGGGACAGGGGTTACAATGAGCAGTTCTTC

CDR3 length: 14
D gene: NA
V gene: TRBV10-3
clone size: NA
J gene: TRBJ1-6
CDR3 protein: CAISQGNYNSPLHF
CDR3 DNA: TGTGCCATCAGCCAGGGAAATTATAATTCACCCCTCCACTTT

CDR3 length: 13
D gene: TRBD1
V gene: TRBV6-5
clone size: NA
J gene: TRBJ1-5
CDR3 protein: CASRGQPNQPQHF
CDR3 DNA: TGTGCCAGCAGGGGACAGCCAAATCAGCCCCAGCATTTT

CDR3 length: 16
D gene: NA
V gene: TRBV6-6
clone size: once
J gene: TRBJ2-5
CDR3 protein: CASSRWREGPRETQYF
CDR3 DNA: TGTGCCAGCAGCCGGTGGAGAGAGGGTCCCCGGGAGACCCAGTACTTC

CDR3 length: 13
D gene: NA
V gene: TRBV12-3/TRBV12-4
clone size: NA
J gene: TRBJ1-1
CDR3 protein: CASSLGLNTEAFF
CDR3 DNA: TGTGCCAGCAGTTTGGGCCTGAACACTGAAGCTTTCTTT

CDR3 length: 15
D gene: TRBD1
V gene: TRBV14
clone size: NA
J gene: TRBJ1-6
CDR3 protein: CASSLRRDRYSALHF
CDR3 DNA: TGTGCCAGCAGCCTCCGCCGGGACAGATATTCAGCCCTCCACTTT

CDR3 length: 15
D gene: TRBD1
V gene: TRBV28
clone size: NA
J gene: TRBJ2-2
CDR3 protein: CASSSDRAHTGELFF
CDR3 DNA: TGTGCCAGCAGTTCTGACAGGGCCCACACCGGGGAGCTGTTTTTT

CDR3 length: 13
D gene: NA
V gene: TRBV4-1
clone size: NA
J gene: TRBJ1-2
CDR3 protein: CASSQLGDYGYTF
CDR3 DNA: TGCGCCAGCAGCCAATTAGGAGACTATGGCTACACCTTC

CDR3 length: 14
D gene: TRBD1
V gene: TRBV5-6
clone size: NA
J gene: TRBJ1-2
CDR3 protein: CASSWDRSNYGYTF
CDR3 DNA: TGTGCCAGCAGCTGGGACAGATCTAACTATGGCTACACCTTC

CDR3 length: 15
D gene: NA
V gene: TRBV6-4
clone size: NA
J gene: TRBJ2-3
CDR3 protein: CASSDLRSSTDTQYF
CDR3 DNA: TGTGCCAGCAGTGACCTACGGTCCAGCACAGATACGCAGTATTTT

CDR3 length: 12
D gene: NA
V gene: TRBV2
clone size: few
J gene: TRBJ1-2
CDR3 protein: CASSDGVWGYTF
CDR3 DNA: TGTGCCAGCAGTGACGGGGTGTGGGGCTACACCTTC

CDR3 length: 14
D gene: TRBD1
V gene: TRBV28
clone size: once
J gene: TRBJ1-3
CDR3 protein: CASSLGQGRNTIYF
CDR3 DNA: TGTGCCAGCAGTTTGGGACAGGGGAGGAACACCATATATTTT

CDR3 length: 14
D gene: TRBD1
V gene: TRBV28
clone size: NA
J gene: TRBJ2-7
CDR3 protein: CASSPPGTGERQYF
CDR3 DNA: TGTGCCAGCAGCCCTCCCGGGACAGGGGAACGGCAGTACTTC

CDR3 length: 15
D gene: NA
V gene: TRBV18
clone size: NA
J gene: TRBJ2-7
CDR3 protein: CASSPTRQTIYEQYF
CDR3 DNA: TGTGCCAGCTCGCCTACGAGACAGACAATTTACGAGCAGTACTTC

CDR3 length: 13
D gene: NA
V gene: TRBV30
clone size: NA
J gene: TRBJ1-1
CDR3 protein: CAWSVRENTEAFF
CDR3 DNA: TGTGCCTGGAGTGTACGGGAGAACACTGAAGCTTTCTTT

CDR3 length: 14
D gene: NA
V gene: TRBV28
clone size: once
J gene: TRBJ1-1
CDR3 protein: CASSLSGGRTEAFF
CDR3 DNA: TGTGCCAGCAGTTTATCCGGGGGAAGGACTGAAGCTTTCTTT

CDR3 length: 15
D gene: TRBD1
V gene: TRBV5-4
clone size: NA
J gene: TRBJ1-6
CDR3 protein: CASSVAGTGNSPLHF
CDR3 DNA: TGTGCCAGCAGCGTGGCCGGGACAGGTAATTCACCCCTCCACTTT

CDR3 length: 16
D gene: NA
V gene: TRBV4-2
clone size: NA
J gene: TRBJ2-7
CDR3 protein: CASSQTLEGSSYEQYF
CDR3 DNA: TGTGCCAGCAGCCAAACTTTGGAAGGGAGCTCCTACGAGCAGTACTTC

CDR3 length: 14
D gene: NA
V gene: TRBV6-2/TRBV6-3
clone size: NA
J gene: TRBJ2-2
CDR3 protein: CASSYSSTTGELFF
CDR3 DNA: TGTGCCAGCAGTTACTCGAGTACTACCGGGGAGCTGTTTTTT

CDR3 length: 15
D gene: TRBD2
V gene: TRBV30
clone size: NA
J gene: TRBJ2-1
CDR3 protein: CAWSSSGGFTGEQFF
CDR3 DNA: TGTGCCTGGAGCTCTAGCGGGGGGTTTACTGGTGAGCAGTTCTTC

CDR3 length: 15
D gene: NA
V gene: TRBV7-9
clone size: NA
J gene: TRBJ1-3
CDR3 protein: CASSLQWAGGNTIYF
CDR3 DNA: TGTGCCAGCAGCTTGCAGTGGGCGGGTGGAAACACCATATATTTT

CDR3 length: 14
D gene: NA
V gene: TRBV21-1
clone size: NA
J gene: TRBJ2-1
CDR3 protein: CASSGRELLNEQFF
CDR3 DNA: TGTGCCAGCAGCGGACGGGAGCTCCTAAATGAGCAGTTCTTC

CDR3 length: 14
D gene: NA
V gene: TRBV27
clone size: NA
J gene: TRBJ1-1
CDR3 protein: CASSFTPRSAEAFF
CDR3 DNA: TGTGCCAGCAGTTTTACTCCCCGATCCGCTGAAGCTTTCTTT

CDR3 length: 17
D gene: NA
V gene: TRBV28
clone size: NA
J gene: TRBJ2-5
CDR3 protein: CASSSKRDSRTTETQYF
CDR3 DNA: TGTGCCAGCAGTTCTAAACGGGACTCTCGTACAACGGAGACCCAGTACTTC

CDR3 length: 14
D gene: NA
V gene: TRBV7-9
clone size: NA
J gene: TRBJ2-1
CDR3 protein: CASSLLGMADEQFF
CDR3 DNA: TGTGCCAGCAGCCTACTAGGTATGGCGGATGAGCAGTTCTTC

CDR3 length: 13
D gene: NA
V gene: TRBV6-6
clone size: NA
J gene: TRBJ1-2
CDR3 protein: CASSFDLNYGYTF
CDR3 DNA: TGTGCCAGCAGCTTCGATCTAAACTATGGCTACACCTTC

CDR3 length: 10
D gene: NA
V gene: TRBV30
clone size: NA
J gene: TRBJ2-5
CDR3 protein: CAWSQETQYF
CDR3 DNA: TGTGCCTGGAGTCAGGAGACCCAGTACTTC

CDR3 length: 15
D gene: NA
V gene: TRBV30
clone size: NA
J gene: TRBJ1-5
CDR3 protein: CAWSLGAISNQPQHF
CDR3 DNA: TGTGCCTGGAGTTTAGGGGCTATTAGCAATCAGCCCCAGCATTTT

CDR3 length: 15
D gene: TRBD1
V gene: TRBV10-3
clone size: NA
J gene: TRBJ1-5
CDR3 protein: CAISEGQGNNQPQHF
CDR3 DNA: TGTGCCATCAGTGAGGGACAGGGGAACAATCAGCCCCAGCATTTT

CDR3 length: 16
D gene: TRBD1
V gene: TRBV28
clone size: NA
J gene: TRBJ1-6
CDR3 protein: CASSPTGFPYNSPLHF
CDR3 DNA: TGTGCCAGCAGCCCGACAGGGTTCCCCTATAATTCACCCCTCCACTTT

CDR3 length: 15
D gene: TRBD1
V gene: TRBV14
clone size: NA
J gene: TRBJ2-1
CDR3 protein: CASSQETGVYNEQFF
CDR3 DNA: TGTGCCAGCAGCCAAGAGACAGGGGTATACAATGAGCAGTTCTTC

CDR3 length: 16
D gene: NA
V gene: TRBV9
clone size: NA
J gene: TRBJ2-1
CDR3 protein: CASSVGVGLQRREQFF
CDR3 DNA: TGTGCCAGCAGCGTAGGGGTGGGTCTTCAAAGGAGGGAGCAGTTCTTC

CDR3 length: 14
D gene: NA
V gene: TRBV4-3
clone size: NA
J gene: TRBJ1-1
CDR3 protein: CASSQVAGNTEAFF
CDR3 DNA: TGCGCCAGCAGCCAAGTTGCGGGTAACACTGAAGCTTTCTTT

CDR3 length: 14
D gene: TRBD1
V gene: TRBV7-6
clone size: NA
J gene: TRBJ2-7
CDR3 protein: CASSSGQGGAEQYF
CDR3 DNA: TGTGCCAGCAGCTCTGGACAGGGGGGAGCCGAGCAGTACTTC

CDR3 length: 16
D gene: NA
V gene: TRBV13
clone size: NA
J gene: TRBJ2-3
CDR3 protein: CASSLLTGRHTDTQYF
CDR3 DNA: TGTGCCAGCAGCTTATTAACAGGCCGACACACAGATACGCAGTATTTT

CDR3 length: 13
D gene: NA
V gene: TRBV29-1
clone size: NA
J gene: TRBJ2-7
CDR3 protein: CSVVGYSGYEQYF
CDR3 DNA: TGCAGCGTTGTTGGCTATTCGGGATACGAGCAGTACTTC

CDR3 length: 15
D gene: TRBD2
V gene: TRBV19
clone size: NA
J gene: TRBJ2-7
CDR3 protein: CASRRTGTSDYEQYF
CDR3 DNA: TGTGCCAGTAGACGGACCGGGACTAGCGATTACGAGCAGTACTTC

CDR3 length: 12
D gene: NA
V gene: TRBV4-1
clone size: once
J gene: TRBJ2-1
CDR3 protein: CASSQGVALQFF
CDR3 DNA: TGCGCCAGCAGCCAAGGGGTAGCCCTTCAGTTCTTC

CDR3 length: 15
D gene: NA
V gene: TRBV2
clone size: NA
J gene: TRBJ1-6
CDR3 protein: CASSVDSFYNSPLHF
CDR3 DNA: TGTGCCAGCAGTGTGGACAGTTTTTATAATTCACCCCTCCACTTT

CDR3 length: 14
D gene: NA
V gene: TRBV27
clone size: NA
J gene: TRBJ1-2
CDR3 protein: CASSLGGGNYGYTF
CDR3 DNA: TGTGCCAGCAGTTTGGGTGGCGGGAACTATGGCTACACCTTC

CDR3 length: 13
D gene: NA
V gene: TRBV30
clone size: NA
J gene: TRBJ1-2
CDR3 protein: CAWYGGGVYGYTF
CDR3 DNA: TGTGCCTGGTATGGGGGAGGCGTCTATGGCTACACCTTC

CDR3 length: 15
D gene: TRBD1
V gene: TRBV19
clone size: NA
J gene: TRBJ1-5
CDR3 protein: CASIPGQGSNQPQHF
CDR3 DNA: TGTGCCAGTATTCCGGGACAGGGATCCAATCAGCCCCAGCATTTT

CDR3 length: 15
D gene: TRBD2
V gene: TRBV24-1
clone size: NA
J gene: TRBJ2-3
CDR3 protein: CATSGLAGGTDTQYF
CDR3 DNA: TGTGCCACCAGTGGGCTAGCGGGAGGAACAGATACGCAGTATTTT

CDR3 length: 16
D gene: TRBD2
V gene: TRBV20-1
clone size: NA
J gene: TRBJ2-1
CDR3 protein: CSASSSGGRLYNEQFF
CDR3 DNA: TGCAGTGCTAGTTCCTCGGGGGGTAGGCTCTACAATGAGCAGTTCTTC